The 2 T cell receptor beta chains in this list originate from one sample, sequenced in a study of response to subunit inactivated influenza vaccine. TCRdb ran MiXCR on the RT-PCR reads and lists one entry per CDR3 protein. This sample carries about 540,000 distinct CDR3 sequences, under 25% of them seen once, and the ten largest clones take roughly 2.8%. Separately, the same data were catalogued under a study of T cells expressing NK-cell markers. That work adds: Making the TCR beta cDNA relied on 5'RACE template switching with UMIs.

This material consisted of CD4+ T cells sorted from PBMCs, taken 11 to 12 days after vaccination. The origin of the receptors is a man aged 50-59 years who received an inactivated influenza vaccine.

This clonotype was counted a few times. The CDR3 region has the DNA TGCAGTGCGGGACCTAACTATGGCTACACCTTC. Amino acids: CSAGPNYGYTF. The rearrangement uses TRBV20-1 and TRBJ1-2; tentatively, D is TRBD1 (5 bases). The germline CDR1 and CDR2 sequences are DFQATT and SNEGSKA (reference sequence). With 6 bases removed from V and 0 bases from J, the gap between germline ends came to 5 bases. CDR3 length equals 11 residues.

This clonotype was seen only a few times. The chain recombines TRBV18 with TRBJ2-1; TRBD2 matches 7 bases. The CDR3 loop spans 15 amino acids. V trimming: 2 bases; J trimming: 1 base; junction bases outside the gene matches: 2. Per the germline V gene, CDR1 is KGHSH and CDR2 is LQKENI. CDR3 protein: CASSPRDYSYNEQFF. The CDR3, as DNA: TGTGCCAGCTCACCAAGGGACTATTCCTACAATGAGCAGTTCTTC.